This T cell receptor (beta chain) was observed in a study of T cell responses to AZD1222 COVID-19 vaccine listed by TCRdb under 2021. Background for the entire study: AZD1222 recipients with second doses at about 4 weeks or about 12 weeks were pooled, because spike-specific TCR depth and breadth did not differ between schedules. A total of just over 230 trial participants underwent TCR sequencing, of whom about 210 had received two doses of AZD1222 and approximately 26 had received two doses of the MenACWY control vaccine. Enrollment into the trials was organized by age into subgroups of 18-55, 56-69 and 70-plus years, and those subgroups contained approximately 150, 30 and 60 TCR-sequenced participants, respectively.

The CDR3 regions of human TCRbeta chains were analyzed by immunosequencing. In the paper's pipeline: Repertoire TCRs were checked for matches against a reference library of SARS-CoV-2-specific TCRs that had been generated using the MIRA antigen-specificity platform. Breadth was defined as the fraction of unique TCRs that were SARS-CoV-2-associated, and depth was defined as the fraction of total T cells that were SARS-CoV-2-associated. Using the MIRA data, every spike-specific TCR was mapped to the spike region that the TCR reacted to and assigned to either a CD4 or a CD8 class. Log10-transformed breadth and depth values were compared by one-way ANOVA with Sidak's multiple comparisons tests. TCRdb's version of the immuneACCESS table is confined to in-frame rearrangements and falls short of the full clone set. An unresolved V gene accounts for under half of the shortfall where checked; the remainder is of unknown origin. The DNA gave D and trimming, while V, J and clone size come from that table. Present in this sample are over 120,000 clones, 80% to 95% of which were seen just once. The top ten clones comprise 1.7% of the sample.

The sample's time point, from its label and the paper: baseline before first vaccination. The vaccinee samples were drawn from two UK trials, COV001 and COV002, one of which was a single-blind randomized controlled phase 2/3 trial testing AZD1222 (ChAdOx1 nCoV-19) in healthy adults. For TCRbeta chain sequencing, PBMC samples were collected from trial participants at day 0 and at day 28 after the second dose. General conclusions and limits of the study: No day 14 peak-response samples were available, so repertoires were characterized only after the peak T cell response. In the small 56-69-year group, the increase in depth fell short of significance, most likely because of low power. After two AZD1222 doses, both the breadth and the depth of spike-specific TCRs were significantly higher than at day 0 and than in MenACWY recipients. Participants were mostly white British and included more females than males, and it was suggested by the authors that clonal diversity may have been underestimated. Conclusions about previously exposed vaccinees are limited, since just six AZD1222 recipients were seropositive for SARS-CoV-2 at baseline. Epitopes outside the regions mutated in the B.1.351 and B.1.1.7 variants were reportedly recognized by nearly half of the unique spike-specific TCRs. The vaccine-associated CD4 TCRs covered the entire spike protein, and the dominant responses fell in regions 160-218 and 743-854.

As for this clone: The antigen this receptor binds is unknown. Base quality data are lacking; no much larger clone is found one base away.

This TCR came from an adult in good health. The input for sequencing was peripheral blood, taken on day 0 of AZD1222 vaccination.

The DNA sequence is TGCGCCAGCAGCCTGACGTCGGGGCAGGGGATCTATGGCTACACCTTC. This gives the protein CASSLTSGQGIYGYTF. The rearrangement joined TRBV10-2 to TRBJ1-2, and perhaps TRBD1 as D gene, on 6 matching bases. The CDR3 spans 16 residues, from the cysteine through the phenylalanine. Left in the record is the CDR3 DNA by itself, 48 bases read in frame from the first base. The junction carries 21 bases between V and J, which are trimmed by 6 bases and 4 bases respectively. The germline V gene yields WSHSY for CDR1 and SAAADI for CDR2.